The 18 T cell receptor beta chains below were found in one sample sequenced in a study of blood T cell repertoires in COVID-19 (TCRdb year 2020). The library was produced with the immunoSEQ multiplex PCR assay. In its TCRdb copy, this immuneACCESS table keeps in-frame sequences only and misses some clones. Where compared with another copy, unresolved V genes explain less than half of these, and the others have no known cause. The sample contains about 130,000 clones, about 80% of them found a single time. The biggest ten clones account for about 3% of the sample. The sequencing sample was made of peripheral blood. Source of these receptors: an elderly woman with acute or convalescent COVID-19.

The rearrangement joins TRBV5-1 to TRBJ1-4; 7 bases fit TRBD1. The junction had 10 bases not matched to a gene; V was cut back by 0 bases and J by 8 bases. CDR3 length equals 16 residues. Per germline, CDR1 SGHRS and CDR2 YFSETQ. This CDR3 is CASSLGRNRGDEKLFF. CDR3 sequence (DNA): TGCGCCAGCAGCTTGGGTCGGAACAGGGGCGACGAAAAACTGTTTTTT.

J is TRBJ1-1 and V is TRBV29-1, with D tentatively TRBD1 (5 bases). CDR1 is SQVTM and CDR2 is ANQGSEA in the germline V gene. The germline V and J ends were trimmed by 5 bases and 0 bases, with 7 bases remaining between them. The CDR3 sequence is 12 residues long. CDR3 nucleotide sequence: TGCAGCGTTCAGGGTATGAACACTGAAGCTTTCTTT. It translates to CSVQGMNTEAFF.

This chain uses TRBV12-3 or TRBV12-4 with TRBJ1-2, with D perhaps TRBD1 (6 bases). Trimming removed 6 bases from V and 4 bases from J, with 9 bases in between. The CDR3 totals 12 residues. DNA for the CDR3: TGTGCCAGCAGACCGGACAGCTATGGCTACACCTTC. This gives the protein CASRPDSYGYTF.

The sample holds one count of this clone. This chain connects TRBV7-2 to TRBJ2-7; D may be TRBD2 (6 bases). V shed 1 base and J shed 4 bases, with 14 bases lying between them. Germline V gene lookup returns CDR1 SGHTA and CDR2 FQGNSA. CDR3 length equals 15 residues. The CDR3 is CASSLEAGTLYEQYF. CDR3 bases: TGTGCCAGCAGCTTAGAGGCGGGAACTCTTTACGAGCAGTACTTC.

A few counts support this clone. The chain joins TRBV4-1 to TRBJ1-4; 9 nucleotides align to TRBD1. V shed 1 base and J 10 bases; nucleotides not matched to a gene: 4. This CDR3 spans 14 amino acids. The germline V gene has CDR1 MGHRA and CDR2 YSYEKL. As DNA, the CDR3 is TGCGCCAGCAGCCAAGGGGACAGGGTTAGAAAACTGTTTTTT. Protein sequence: CASSQGDRVRKLFF.

This rearrangement joins TRBV5-1 to TRBJ2-7, with D possibly being TRBD2 (5 bases). CDR3 length: 13 amino acids. Trimming pared 1 base from V and 4 bases from J, leaving 9 bases between. CDR1 is SGHRS, CDR2 YFSETQ, per germline. CDR3 in DNA: TGCGCCAGCAGCTTGTTTGAGGGTTACGAGCAGTACTTC. It yields the protein CASSLFEGYEQYF.

The rearrangement joins TRBV4-1 to TRBJ2-3, with TRBD1 as a possible D gene (6 bases). V was pared by 5 bases and J by 0 bases, with 15 bases between. The CDR3 runs 16 residues. CDR1 and CDR2 (germline): MGHRA, YSYEKL. The CDR3 here is CASSRSPGASTDTQYF. DNA of the CDR3: TGCGCCAGCAGCAGAAGCCCAGGGGCGAGCACAGATACGCAGTATTTT.

V and J are TRBV7-9 and TRBJ1-2, with 7 bases lining up with TRBD1. V shed 4 bases, J shed 7 bases, and the junction held 9 bases outside the gene matches. Looked up from germline, CDR1 is SEHNR and CDR2 is FQNEAQ (reference sequence). The CDR3 has 14 amino acids. CDR3 amino acids: CASSYDISGGGYTF. Written as DNA, the CDR3 is TGTGCCAGCAGCTACGATATCTCAGGGGGTGGCTACACCTTC.

This chain connects TRBV30 to TRBJ2-7; possible D gene TRBD2, 6 bases. With 4 bases removed from V and 0 bases from J, the gap between germline ends came to 16 bases. The CDR3 sequence is 15 residues long. Germline V gene lookup returns CDR1 GTSNPN and CDR2 SVGIG (reference sequence). The chain's CDR3 is CAWIIRRGLSYEQYF. CDR3 bases: TGTGCCTGGATTATTCGTCGGGGACTCTCCTACGAGCAGTACTTC.

The J gene is TRBJ1-2, the V gene TRBV7-3, with 9 bases lining up with TRBD1. Germline values: CDR1 SGHTA, CDR2 FQGTGA. After removal of 5 bases from V and 6 bases from J, the junction contained 10 bases not matched to a gene. This CDR3 is built from 15 residues. The CDR3 bases are TGTGCCAGCAGCGTAGCCGGGACAGGGTGGGATGGCTACACCTTC. Translated: CASSVAGTGWDGYTF. The entire variable domain, with the rest obtained from reference TRBV7-3 and TRBJ1-2, is as follows: GAGVSQTPSNKVTEKGKYVELRCDPISGHTALYWYRQSLGQGPEFLIYFQGTGAADDSGLPNDRFFAVRPEGSVSTLKIQRTERGDSAVYLCASSVAGTGWDGYTFGSGTRLTVV.

The chain combines TRBV19 with TRBJ2-1; D may be TRBD2 (5 bases). The CDR3 has 17 residues. V shed 2 bases and J shed 1 base, with 15 bases lying between them. Germline V gene lookup returns CDR1 LNHDA and CDR2 SQIVND (reference sequence). CDR3 region: CASSITPASWSYNEQFF. The CDR3 region has the DNA TGTGCCAGTAGTATAACCCCCGCTAGCTGGTCCTACAATGAGCAGTTCTTC.

The rearrangement joins TRBV11-2 to TRBJ2-2, with 11 bases identical to TRBD2. The CDR3 is 14 residues long. V was pared by 5 bases and J by 6 bases, with 2 bases of the junction left unmatched. In germline, CDR1 is SGHAT, CDR2 FQNNGV. CDR3 sequence: CASSLAGGAGELFF. Written as DNA, the CDR3 is TGTGCCAGCAGCCTAGCGGGGGGCGCCGGGGAGCTGTTTTTT.

This chain uses TRBV7-2 with TRBJ2-1, with 8 bases identical to TRBD1. Germline trimming cut 5 bases from V and 8 bases from J; bases unmatched to any gene: 8. The germline gives CDR1 SGHTA, CDR2 FQGNSA. The CDR3 covers 14 residues. The CDR3 spells CASSPAGGIYEQFF. In DNA form, the CDR3 reads TGTGCCAGCAGCCCGGCAGGGGGCATCTATGAGCAGTTCTTC. The entire variable domain, with the rest obtained from reference TRBV7-2 and TRBJ2-1, is as follows: GAGVSQSPSNKVTEKGKDVELRCDPISGHTALYWYRQSLGQGLEFLIYFQGNSAPDKSGLPSDRFSAERTGGSVSTLTIQRTQQEDSAVYLCASSPAGGIYEQFFGPGTRLTVL.

The rearrangement links TRBV5-5 to TRBJ2-4; 8 bases fit TRBD2. V was clipped by 4 bases and J by 1 base; unmatched bases: 10. The CDR3 contains 17 residues. The germline V gene encodes CDR1 SGHKS and CDR2 YYEKEE (reference sequence). This CDR3 is CASSPRGGDRAKNIQYF. The CDR3 DNA follows: TGTGCCAGCAGCCCTCGGGGGGGCGATCGGGCCAAAAACATTCAGTACTTC.

The genes are TRBV5-4 and TRBJ1-5, with 9 bases identical to TRBD1. The CDR3 consists of 19 residues. Germline lookup yields CDR1 SGHNT and CDR2 YYREEE (reference sequence). Losses at the gene ends were 0 bases for V and 3 bases for J; bases not matched to a gene: 13. The CDR3 nucleotides read TGTGCCAGCAGCTTGGGCCCGGGACAGGGAGAGGATAACAATCAGCCCCAGCATTTT. As protein: CASSLGPGQGEDNNQPQHF. Supplemented by reference TRBV5-4 and TRBJ1-5, the full variable domain reads ETGVTQSPTHLIKTRGQQVTLRCSSQSGHNTVSWYQQALGQGPQFIFQYYREEENGRGNFPPRFSGLQFPNYSSELNVNALELDDSALYLCASSLGPGQGEDNNQPQHFGDGTRLSIL.

The chain recombines TRBV4-2 with TRBJ2-3, with 12 positions matching TRBD2. J was trimmed by 0 bases and V by 1 base; bases with no gene match: 2. In germline, CDR1 is LGHNA, CDR2 YNFKEQ. This CDR3 is built from 17 residues. This CDR3 is CASSQALAGGSTDTQYF. CDR3 DNA: TGTGCCAGCAGCCAAGCTCTAGCGGGGGGGAGCACAGATACGCAGTATTTT.

The chain is built from TRBV11-1 and TRBJ2-5, with D unresolved. The length of the CDR3 is 13 residues. Germline V CDR1 and CDR2: SGHAT, FQDESV (reference sequence). Trimming cost V 5 bases and J 1 base, with 8 bases left between them. CDR3 sequence: CASSRSPQETQYF. The CDR3 DNA reads as TGTGCCAGCAGCCGTTCCCCCCAAGAGACCCAGTACTTC.

The chain employs TRBV2 and TRBJ1-5; D gene ambiguous. The V gene lost 10 bases and the J gene lost 0 bases, with 13 bases spanning the gap. Per germline, CDR1 SNHLY and CDR2 FYNNEI. The CDR3 consists of 14 residues. CDR3 nucleotide sequence: TGTGCCACAGCGGGAGGGAATAGCAATCAGCCCCAGCATTTT. This sequence encodes CATAGGNSNQPQHF.